A selection of T cell receptor beta chains follows, all from one sample in a study of T cell repertoires in cytomegalovirus infection. TCRdb reprocessed the reads with MiXCR, giving one entry per CDR3 protein. The sample lists 350,000 to 500,000 distinct CDR3 sequences; approximately 30% were seen once. The sample was PBMCs. The source of these receptors is a human donor in good health (CMV status not recorded). Some clones in this sample may be carry-over from other donors' samples. Both conserved end residues are part of each CDR3. Fields, in order: V gene, J gene, CDR3 length, CDR3 protein.

v_gene: TRBV7-3; j_gene: TRBJ2-3; len: 14; CDR3aa: CASSLTGGRDTQYF
v_gene: TRBV7-9; j_gene: TRBJ2-3; len: 15; CDR3aa: CASILLGGTTYTQYF
v_gene: TRBV7-9; j_gene: TRBJ1-1; len: 14; CDR3aa: CASSPPGVGTEAFF
v_gene: TRBV28; j_gene: TRBJ1-1; len: 16; CDR3aa: CASSPPTGMVAAEAFF
v_gene: TRBV28; j_gene: TRBJ1-5; len: 13; CDR3aa: CAIGQGGNQPQHF
v_gene: TRBV19; j_gene: TRBJ1-2; len: 15; CDR3aa: CASSTRDRGYCGYPF
v_gene: TRBV5-5; j_gene: TRBJ2-2; len: 16; CDR3aa: CASSLGRGIDTGELFF
v_gene: TRBV2; j_gene: TRBJ2-3; len: 13; CDR3aa: CASSARPTDTQYF
v_gene: TRBV6-1; j_gene: TRBJ1-1; len: 12; CDR3aa: CATLGGGTEAFF
v_gene: TRBV27; j_gene: TRBJ2-1; len: 13; CDR3aa: CASSLGRDDEQFF
v_gene: TRBV20-1; j_gene: TRBJ1-1; len: 11; CDR3aa: CSARAGTEAFF
v_gene: TRBV7-2; j_gene: TRBJ1-2; len: 14; CDR3aa: CASSVGAGDYGYTF
v_gene: TRBV11-3; j_gene: TRBJ2-3; len: 15; CDR3aa: CASSRGTSGGNTQYF
v_gene: TRBV4-1; j_gene: TRBJ2-3; len: 16; CDR3aa: CASSPGAENPTDTQYF
v_gene: TRBV7-6; j_gene: TRBJ1-3; len: 14; CDR3aa: CASSQQGSGNTIYF
v_gene: TRBV19; j_gene: TRBJ2-1; len: 18; CDR3aa: CASSRTTPGTSSYNEQFF
v_gene: TRBV7-9; j_gene: TRBJ2-7; len: 13; CDR3aa: CASSLRGVYEQYF
v_gene: TRBV13; j_gene: TRBJ2-7; len: 16; CDR3aa: CASSLATRDRGLEQYF
v_gene: TRBV7-2; j_gene: TRBJ2-3; len: 15; CDR3aa: CASSLVGSDTDTQYF
v_gene: TRBV6-1; j_gene: TRBJ2-2; len: 14; CDR3aa: CASSYERGTGELFF
v_gene: TRBV20-1; j_gene: TRBJ2-7; len: 16; CDR3aa: CSARDRGDGVGYEQYF
v_gene: TRBV12-3/TRBV12-4; j_gene: TRBJ1-2; len: 13; CDR3aa: CASSFAQGHGYTF
v_gene: TRBV15; j_gene: TRBJ2-7; len: 16; CDR3aa: CATSGLRTGGVYEQYF
v_gene: TRBV5-1; j_gene: TRBJ1-1; len: 14; CDR3aa: CASSLQTSSTEAFF
v_gene: TRBV7-2; j_gene: TRBJ2-7; len: 16; CDR3aa: CASRATSLRSSYEQYF
v_gene: TRBV5-6; j_gene: TRBJ1-3; len: 15; CDR3aa: CASSLEGGTGNTIYF
v_gene: TRBV19; j_gene: TRBJ2-7; len: 15; CDR3aa: CASSISVQAPDEQYF